The 9 T cell receptor beta chains given below trace back to one sample, sequenced in a study of CD8 T cells in ankylosing spondylitis. Study-wide results and caveats: A TCR beta motif of fewer than ten highly homologous variants seemed to mark ankylosing spondylitis blood.

TCRdb reprocessed the 5' RACE reads via MiXCR and lists one record per CDR3 protein. The sample holds about 500,000 distinct CDR3 sequences, approximately 5% seen once. No cognate antigen is known for these TCRs. The sample comprised blood, either unsorted or a sorted T cell fraction (not recorded which). The source of these receptors is a male donor with ankylosing spondylitis.

This clonotype was seen a few times. The rearrangement links TRBV4-3 to TRBJ2-7; 10 bases line up with TRBD2. The trim removed 0 bases at V and 2 bases at J, leaving 4 bases unmatched. The CDR3 runs 16 residues. Germline-derived CDR1 and CDR2 are LGHNA and YSLEER. DNA of the CDR3: TGCGCCAGCAGCCAAGATCTCCTAGCGGGGGCCTACGAGCAGTACTTC. Protein sequence: CASSQDLLAGAYEQYF.

This clonotype appeared many times. This chain joins TRBV7-9 and TRBJ2-7; no clear D gene. The V end lost 5 bases, the J end lost 4 bases, and 12 bases lay between the germline ends. Germline V lookup: CDR1 SEHNR, CDR2 FQNEAQ (reference sequence). The CDR3 loop spans 13 amino acids. This chain's CDR3 is CASSLQLGYEQYF. CDR3 nucleotides: TGTGCCAGCAGCCTCCAATTAGGGTACGAGCAGTACTTC.

This clonotype was seen many times. The chain is built from TRBV28 and TRBJ2-1; D tentatively fits TRBD1 or TRBD2 (5 bases each). The CDR3 sequence is 17 residues long. Germline V lookup: CDR1 MDHEN, CDR2 SYDVKM. V was clipped by 3 bases and J by 3 bases, with 18 bases between them. CDR3 region: CASSFGRRGAFYNEQFF. In DNA, the CDR3 is TGTGCCAGCAGTTTTGGACGACGAGGGGCTTTCTACAATGAGCAGTTCTTC.

This clonotype appeared many times. The chain joins TRBV12-3 or TRBV12-4 to TRBJ1-1; D is uncertain. V was shortened by 6 bases and J by 1 base, with 12 bases between the two germline ends. This CDR3 is 14 amino acids long. The CDR3 region is CASSQKAGNTEAFF. CDR3 in DNA: TGTGCCAGCAGCCAGAAGGCAGGGAACACTGAAGCTTTCTTT.

This clonotype was recorded at least ten times. A junction end diverges from the germline sequence, so it may reflect a read error. The chain carries TRBV6-1 and TRBJ1-5, with unresolved D. CDR1 is MNHNS and CDR2 is SASEGT in the germline V gene. The CDR3 consists of 13 residues. The CDR3 reads CASSPGSNQLQHF. Here the CDR3 DNA reads TGTGCCAGCAGTCCAGGAAGCAATCAGCTCCAGCATTTT.

This clonotype was counted ten times or more. The V gene is TRBV6-2 or TRBV6-3, the J gene TRBJ1-2; D gene uncertain. The CDR3 runs to 11 residues. V lost 3 bases to trimming and J lost 8 bases, with 7 bases between them. The germline gives CDR1 MNHEY, CDR2 SVGEGT. In DNA form, the CDR3 reads TGTGCCAGCAGTTATAGGGTCGGCTACACCTTC. Translating gives CASSYRVGYTF.

This clonotype was seen at least ten times. DNA for the CDR3: TGCGCCAGCAGCCTGGGGCCGTACCAAGAGACCCAGTACTTC. This sequence encodes CASSLGPYQETQYF. The chain links TRBV5-1 to TRBJ2-5, with D possibly being TRBD1 (5 bases). The CDR3 extends over 14 amino acids. CDR1 and CDR2 from the germline V gene are SGHRS and YFSETQ. Deletions cut 4 bases from V and 0 bases from J, with 10 bases between.

This chain links TRBV20-1 with TRBJ2-7, with D perhaps given as TRBD1 or TRBD2 (5 bases each). V gave up 2 bases and J gave up 2 bases, with 16 bases separating them. CDR3 size: 15 residues. Germline CDR1 and CDR2: DFQATT and SNEGSKA (reference sequence). CDR3 DNA sequence: TGCAGTGCTAGACGACTCAAGGGGACCCCCTACGAGCAGTACTTC. Residues: CSARRLKGTPYEQYF.

This clonotype has ten or more counts. This rearrangement joins TRBV20-1 to TRBJ2-3; tentatively, D is TRBD2 (7 bases). V was trimmed by 8 bases and J by 4 bases, leaving 19 bases between them. The germline CDR1 and CDR2 sequences are DFQATT and SNEGSKA (reference sequence). CDR3 length: 14 amino acids. This CDR3 is CSQKGGAPADTQYF. The CDR3 region has the DNA TGCAGTCAAAAGGGGGGGGCCCCCGCAGATACGCAGTATTTT.